This T cell receptor beta chain was sequenced in a study of blood T cell repertoires in COVID-19. This clone was counted once. V was shortened by 4 bases and J by 2 bases, with 9 bases between the two germline ends. CDR3 length: 13 amino acids. CDR1 is SEHNR, CDR2 FQNEAQ, per germline (reference sequence). Using immunoSEQ multiplex PCR, the repertoire was profiled, and TCRdb retains in-frame clones only, with some absent. The table lists around 200,000 clones, around 85% of them singletons. The sequencing sample was made of peripheral blood. The chain joins TRBV7-9 to TRBJ2-7; tentative D call: TRBD1 (5 bases). The receptor was derived from a person between 70 and 80 years old with COVID-19, enrolled during active disease. The CDR3 DNA is TGTGCCAGCAGCTCCAAGGACACCTACGAGCAGTACTTC. Translated, it gives CASSSKDTYEQYF.